Presented here are 29 T cell receptor beta chains from one specimen sequenced in a study of vaccination and CD4 T cells after COVID-19. These receptors are not linked to any known antigen. Cultured CD4+ T cell DNA was sequenced using the Oncomine TCR Beta short-read assay. MiXCR, applied by TCRdb to the PCR reads, yields one record per CDR3 protein. The sample carries 21,000 or so distinct CDR3 sequences, approximately 50% recorded once. Treatment: roughly ten-day PBMC culture with coronavirus spike peptide pools or control peptides (ViraFEST assay). Sequencing input: CD4+ T cells from blood, cultured in vitro. All receptors derive from a human donor who had recovered from COVID-19.

The V call is TRBV30, the J call TRBJ1-5; no definite D call. V shed 0 bases and J shed 11 bases, with 14 bases lying between them. The CDR3 has 13 residues. Germline CDR1 is GTSNPN and CDR2 is SVGIG (reference sequence). CDR3 DNA sequence: TGTGCCTGGAGTGTCCACGGCGAGTCAGCCCAGCATTTT. This sequence encodes CAWSVHGESAQHF.

The chain links TRBV5-4 to TRBJ2-1, with 8 bases identical to TRBD1. Germline CDR1 and CDR2: SGHNT and YYREEE (reference sequence). This CDR3 is built from 15 residues. The trim removed 4 bases at V and 4 bases at J, leaving 7 bases unmatched. The CDR3, as DNA: TGTGCCAGCAGCGACGGGACAGGAGGATACAATGAGCAGTTCTTC. This translates into CASSDGTGGYNEQFF.

This clonotype has just a few counts. The chain recombines TRBV6-1 with TRBJ1-6, with 7 nucleotides matching TRBD1. V lost 10 bases, J lost 9 bases, and 21 bases stayed unmatched. The CDR3 covers 17 residues. CDR1 and CDR2 (germline): MNHNS, SASEGT. The CDR3 DNA sequence: TGTGCCACCTTCCGACAGGGAATAGGCCATAGTGGTTCACCCCTCCACTTT. This translates into CATFRQGIGHSGSPLHF.

The chain links TRBV20-1 to TRBJ2-3; TRBD2 aligns across 8 bases. There are 16 residues in the CDR3. Germline-derived CDR1 and CDR2 are DFQATT and SNEGSKA (reference sequence). The V and J ends lost 8 bases and 2 bases, in that order; junction bases with no gene match: 15. The DNA for the CDR3 is TGCAGTTCCCCCGGGGGGGCGGGAGGAATCACAGATACGCAGTATTTT. It yields the protein CSSPGGAGGITDTQYF.

Concerning this clonotype itself: The germline gene is not matched at one end of the junction; a read error may be the cause. The chain carries TRBV5-1 and TRBJ2-5; D remains ambiguous. The CDR3 is 14 amino acids. Germline V gene lookup returns CDR1 SGHRS and CDR2 YFSETQ. Here the CDR3 DNA reads TGCGCCAGCAGCTTGGGTGACTTGGTAGAGGCCCAGTACTTC. It specifies CASSLGDLVEAQYF.

This clonotype has a handful of counts. J is TRBJ2-2 and V is TRBV19; D may be TRBD1 or TRBD2 (5 bases each). Germline CDR1 is LNHDA and CDR2 is SQIVND (reference sequence). V was cut by 3 bases and J by 4 bases, with 9 bases left in between. The CDR3 consists of 14 residues. The CDR3 reads CASSIEGITGELFF. As DNA, the CDR3 is TGTGCCAGTAGTATTGAGGGGATCACCGGGGAGCTGTTTTTT.

The chain carries TRBV20-1 and TRBJ1-2; D unresolved. The CDR3 covers 9 residues. V was cut by 5 bases and J by 14 bases, with 12 bases left in between. Germline values: CDR1 DFQATT, CDR2 SNEGSKA (reference sequence). CDR3 coding DNA: TGCAGTGCTGGAGCTATAGATACCTTC. As protein: CSAGAIDTF.

V and J are TRBV7-8 and TRBJ1-6; D is unclear. The length of the CDR3 is 13 residues. V was shortened by 0 bases and J by 10 bases, with 7 bases between the two germline ends. The V gene's germline CDR1 is SGHVS and CDR2 FQNEAQ. The CDR3 DNA reads as TGTGCCAGCAGCTTAGCGCTCGAGTCACCCCTCCACTTT. It is translated as CASSLALESPLHF.

This clonotype has a handful of counts. This chain's CDR3 is CSAPDRENTEAFF. The DNA for the CDR3 is TGCAGTGCTCCCGACAGAGAGAACACTGAAGCTTTCTTT. The chain is built from TRBV20-1 and TRBJ1-1; tentatively, D is TRBD1 (5 bases). Germline CDR1 and CDR2: DFQATT and SNEGSKA (reference sequence). Trimming took 5 bases from V and 1 from J, leaving 11 bases between them. The CDR3 has 13 amino acids.

The chain combines TRBV4-1 with TRBJ1-5; D possibly corresponds to TRBD1 (6 bases). This CDR3 is 16 amino acids long. CDR1 and CDR2 from the germline V gene are MGHRA and YSYEKL. The V end was cut by 3 bases, the J end by 1 base, with 13 bases between. CDR3 in DNA: TGCGCCAGCAGCCAGGCAACAGGGATCAGCAATCAGCCCCAGCATTTT. Its translation is CASSQATGISNQPQHF.

The J gene is TRBJ1-1, the V gene TRBV12-3 or TRBV12-4, with unresolved D. CDR3 length: 13 residues. The V and J ends lost 1 base and 1 base respectively, with 4 bases between them. Here the CDR3 DNA reads TGTGCCAGCAGTTTAGGGGGGAACACTGAAGCTTTCTTT. It translates to CASSLGGNTEAFF.

In its sample, this clonotype was seen a few times. This chain links TRBV2 with TRBJ2-7; D is undetermined. Germline V CDR1 and CDR2: SNHLY, FYNNEI. CDR3 size: 14 residues. V was trimmed by 9 bases and J by 3 bases, leaving 18 bases between them. The CDR3 DNA follows: TGTGCCAGTCGCGACGCCCAAGGCGGCTACGAGCAGTACTTC. Its translation is CASRDAQGGYEQYF.

V usage is TRBV7-9 and J usage is TRBJ1-3, with 11 bases lining up with TRBD1. V gave up 2 bases and J gave up 2 bases; unmatched junction bases: 2. The CDR3 sequence is 16 residues long. The germline V gene has CDR1 SEHNR and CDR2 FQNEAQ (reference sequence). The CDR3 spells CASSLRDRGTGNTIYF. The CDR3 DNA is TGTGCCAGCAGCTTACGGGACAGGGGGACTGGAAACACCATATATTTT.

The chain uses TRBV20-1 and TRBJ2-7, with 8 bases that match TRBD1. The CDR3 totals 14 residues. Trimming took 5 bases from V and 0 from J; bases not matched to a gene: 6. From germline, CDR1 is DFQATT and CDR2 SNEGSKA (reference sequence). The CDR3 region is CSAPDRGSSYEQYF. The CDR3 coding sequence is TGCAGTGCTCCCGACAGGGGTAGCTCCTACGAGCAGTACTTC.

A few counts support this clonotype. This chain uses TRBV6-1 with TRBJ2-1, with D perhaps matching TRBD1 (6 bases). V gave up 6 bases and J gave up 5 bases, with 14 bases separating them. Germline assignment: CDR1 MNHNS and CDR2 SASEGT. The CDR3 covers 14 residues. The chain's CDR3 is CASRTGKGNNEQFF. The CDR3 DNA reads TGTGCCAGCAGAACAGGGAAAGGGAACAATGAGCAGTTCTTC.

This clonotype was recorded a few times. The chain is built from TRBV20-1 and TRBJ2-1; 8 bases are a match to TRBD2. Losses at the gene ends were 3 bases for V and 4 bases for J; bases not matched to a gene: 2. The CDR3 covers 13 residues. Germline loops: CDR1 DFQATT, CDR2 SNEGSKA (reference sequence). CDR3 sequence: CSASGGDYNEQFF. The CDR3 DNA is TGCAGTGCTAGCGGGGGGGATTACAATGAGCAGTTCTTC.

The V and J genes are TRBV20-1 and TRBJ2-5; 7 nucleotides line up with TRBD2. Germline V gene data show CDR1 as DFQATT and CDR2 as SNEGSKA (reference sequence). J was trimmed by 4 bases and V by 6 bases; bases with no gene match: 14. The CDR3 spans 15 residues. CDR3 bases: TGCAGTGCGCCAACCCAGGGACTAACTCTAGAGACCCAGTACTTC. Its translation: CSAPTQGLTLETQYF.

The chain has TRBV19 and TRBJ2-7, with 8 bases lining up with TRBD1. Germline lookup yields CDR1 LNHDA and CDR2 SQIVND (reference sequence). V was pared by 5 bases and J by 5 bases, with 11 bases of the junction left unmatched. There are 15 residues in the CDR3. This CDR3 is CASSRHRGEVNEQYF. In nucleotides, the CDR3 is TGTGCCAGTAGTCGTCACAGGGGGGAGGTTAACGAGCAGTACTTC.

In this sample, this clonotype turned up once. The V and J genes are TRBV30 and TRBJ1-1; 7 bases align to TRBD1. Trimming removed 2 bases from V and 1 base from J; junction bases left unmatched: 7. Germline CDR1 and CDR2: GTSNPN and SVGIG (reference sequence). CDR3 length equals 15 residues. The CDR3 nucleotides are TGTGCCTGGAGTCGAGGGGGCGCGTGGAACACTGAAGCTTTCTTT. Protein: CAWSRGGAWNTEAFF.

The chain has TRBV2 and TRBJ1-2, with a tentative D call TRBD1 (5 bases). CDR3 length: 13 residues. The V gene lost 6 bases and the J gene lost 1 base, with 9 bases spanning the gap. Germline V gene sequence: CDR1 SNHLY, CDR2 FYNNEI. Here the CDR3 reads CASSADSNYGYTF. The CDR3 DNA reads as TGTGCCAGCAGCGCTGACAGTAACTATGGCTACACCTTC. The full variable domain, completed using reference TRBV2 and TRBJ1-2, is EPEVTQTPSHQVTQMGQEVILRCVPISNHLYFYWYRQILGQKVEFLVSFYNNEISEKSEIFDDQFSVERPDGSNFTLKIRSTKLEDSAMYFCASSADSNYGYTFGSGTRLTVV.

The V and J genes are TRBV20-1 and TRBJ2-5; TRBD2 agrees at 9 bases. Germline V gene sequence: CDR1 DFQATT, CDR2 SNEGSKA (reference sequence). V lost 4 bases and J lost 5; bases outside the gene matches: 11. The CDR3 is 15 residues long. DNA of the CDR3: TGCAGTGCTATCTCAAGCGGGGGGCTCCGGGAGACCCAGTACTTC. This sequence encodes CSAISSGGLRETQYF.

This clonotype has more than one count but fewer than ten. The chain employs TRBV7-3 and TRBJ2-1; D is perhaps TRBD2 (6 bases). The CDR3 has 16 residues. Trimming stripped 4 bases from V and 1 base from J, with 14 bases between. In germline, CDR1 is SGHTA, CDR2 FQGTGA. CDR3 DNA: TGTGCCAGCAGCTATCGTATGGGGGGTTCCTACAATGAGCAGTTCTTC. It specifies CASSYRMGGSYNEQFF.

This clonotype was counted a few times. The chain has TRBV19 and TRBJ2-4, with TRBD1 matching over 9 bases. CDR3 length: 16 amino acids. Trimming removed 3 bases from V and 5 bases from J; junction bases left unmatched: 8. Germline CDR1 LNHDA, CDR2 SQIVND (reference sequence). CDR3 nucleotides: TGTGCCAGTAGTATCCCCCGGACAGGGGTTGAAAACATTCAGTACTTC. The encoded protein is CASSIPRTGVENIQYF.

This clonotype was picked up one time. This chain connects TRBV7-6 to TRBJ2-5, with D possibly matching TRBD2 (6 bases). This CDR3 is 13 amino acids long. Germline V gene lookup returns CDR1 SGHVS and CDR2 FNYEAQ. The V end was cut by 3 bases, the J end by 3 bases, with 8 bases between. CDR3 DNA: TGTGCCAGCAGCTTTCCGGGGGAAGAGACCCAGTACTTC. It encodes CASSFPGEETQYF.

The J gene is TRBJ2-3, the V gene TRBV11-2; no clear D gene. CDR3 length: 14 amino acids. Trimming cost V 5 bases and J 2 bases, with 11 bases left between them. CDR1 and CDR2 from the germline V gene are SGHAT and FQNNGV. The CDR3 protein is CASSPGEITDTQYF. Written as DNA, the CDR3 is TGTGCCAGCAGCCCCGGTGAAATCACAGATACGCAGTATTTT.

CDR3 coding DNA: TGTGCCAGCAGGTTTACGGGACAGCTTCGCGGGGATGGCTACACCTTC. Translation: CASRFTGQLRGDGYTF. The rearrangement joins TRBV6-1 to TRBJ1-2; 7 bases align to TRBD1. CDR3 size: 16 residues. The V gene's germline CDR1 is MNHNS and CDR2 SASEGT. With 6 bases clipped from V and 6 bases from J, the junction kept 16 bases outside the gene matches.

The chain joins TRBV25-1 to TRBJ1-6, with D tentatively TRBD1 (6 bases). V was clipped by 6 bases and J by 9 bases, with 18 bases between them. Germline assignment: CDR1 MGHDK and CDR2 SYGVNS. The CDR3 has 15 amino acids. The CDR3 region has the DNA TGTGCCAGCAGCGCGACGGTAGGACAGCCTTCACCCCTCCACTTT. Translated, it gives CASSATVGQPSPLHF.

This chain connects TRBV6-1 to TRBJ2-7, with TRBD2 matching over 8 bases. CDR3 length: 13 residues. Looked up from germline, CDR1 is MNHNS and CDR2 is SASEGT. With 6 bases clipped from V and 6 bases from J, the junction kept 7 bases outside the gene matches. CDR3 region: CASSKREPPEQYF. The CDR3 DNA reads as TGTGCCAGCAGCAAGCGGGAGCCCCCCGAGCAGTACTTC.

The chain is built from TRBV6-2 or TRBV6-3 and TRBJ2-7; 7 nucleotides line up with TRBD1. This CDR3 comprises 15 residues. Germline CDR1 reads MNHEY; CDR2 reads SVGEGT. J gave up 1 base and V 5 bases, and 8 bases lay outside the gene matches. CDR3 sequence: CASSPRQGQSYEQYF. CDR3 DNA sequence: TGTGCCAGCAGTCCCAGACAGGGCCAATCCTACGAGCAGTACTTC.